These 17 T cell receptor beta chains originate from one sample sequenced in a study of cytomegalovirus exposure and HLA in healthy donors. A multiplex PCR was run with 60 Vbeta primers and 13 Jbeta primers. Using immunoSEQ multiplex PCR, the repertoire was profiled, and TCRdb retains in-frame clones only, with some absent. The sample has about 130,000 clones; roughly four fifths are singletons. The specimen sequenced was PBMCs. Source of these receptors: a man in his forties or fifties in good health and CMV-seronegative.

J is TRBJ1-1 and V is TRBV6-1; a weak D match, TRBD1 (5 bases). CDR1 MNHNS and CDR2 SASEGT come from the germline V gene. V gave up 8 bases and J gave up 11 bases, with 21 bases separating them. CDR3 length equals 13 residues. The CDR3 protein is CASGTGTEFFAFF. In DNA, the CDR3 is TGTGCCAGCGGAACCGGGACTGAGTTTTTCGCTTTCTTT.

The rearrangement links TRBV6-4 to TRBJ2-3; 10 positions agree with TRBD2. V shed 0 bases, J shed 6 bases, and the junction held 9 bases outside the gene matches. There are 17 residues in the CDR3. Germline values: CDR1 MRHNA, CDR2 SNTAGT. CDR3 nucleotide sequence: TGTGCCAGCAGTGACTCCTCAGCGGGGGGGCCGGGGGATACGCAGTATTTT. This encodes CASSDSSAGGPGDTQYF.

The chain recombines TRBV5-5 with TRBJ2-5; D not resolved. The CDR3 is 14 amino acids. The germline V and J ends were trimmed by 0 bases and 1 base, with 7 bases remaining between them. Looked up from germline, CDR1 is SGHKS and CDR2 is YYEKEE (reference sequence). CDR3 nucleotides: TGTGCCAGCAGCTTGGATGGCACCCAAGAGACCCAGTACTTC. Translated: CASSLDGTQETQYF.

This chain connects TRBV7-2 to TRBJ1-3, with a tentative D call TRBD1 (6 bases). Germline assignment: CDR1 SGHTA and CDR2 FQGNSA. This CDR3 has 16 residues. Trimming pared 3 bases from V and 0 bases from J, leaving 12 bases between. CDR3 sequence: CASSLPQGISGNTIYF. For the CDR3, the DNA is TGTGCCAGCAGCTTGCCCCAGGGGATCTCTGGAAACACCATATATTTT.

This chain uses TRBV18 with TRBJ1-1, with 8 nucleotides matching TRBD1. The J segment lost 6 bases and the V segment lost 3 bases, leaving 6 bases of the junction unmatched. CDR1 is KGHSH and CDR2 is LQKENI in the germline V gene. The length of the CDR3 is 14 residues. The CDR3 here is CASSPKRQGSEAFF. The CDR3 bases are TGTGCCAGCTCACCGAAAAGACAGGGGTCTGAAGCTTTCTTT.

The chain couples TRBV30 to TRBJ2-5; D possibly corresponds to TRBD2 (6 bases). CDR1 and CDR2 (germline): GTSNPN, SVGIG (reference sequence). The CDR3 sequence is 15 residues long. V dropped 2 bases and J dropped 5 bases, with 18 bases sitting between them. The CDR3 coding sequence is TGTGCCTGGAGTATGTGGGGGGAAACTAGGGAGACCCAGTACTTC. Translation: CAWSMWGETRETQYF.

This chain connects TRBV15 to TRBJ2-1; perhaps TRBD2 as D (5 bases). Germline V gene data show CDR1 as LNHNV and CDR2 as YYDKDF (reference sequence). The CDR3 runs to 15 residues. Trimming cost V 4 bases and J 1 base, with 11 bases left between them. This CDR3 reads CATSMEAVSYNEQFF. CDR3 bases: TGTGCCACCAGCATGGAGGCTGTTTCCTACAATGAGCAGTTCTTC. The entire variable domain, with the rest obtained from reference TRBV15 and TRBJ2-1, is as follows: DAMVIQNPRYQVTQFGKPVTLSCSQTLNHNVMYWYQQKSSQAPKLLFHYYDKDFNNEADTPDNFQSRRPNTSFCFLDIRSPGLGDTAMYLCATSMEAVSYNEQFFGPGTRLTVL.

This rearrangement joins TRBV30 to TRBJ2-7; tentatively, D is TRBD2 (6 bases). The CDR3 runs 11 residues. The V gene lost 0 bases and the J gene lost 8 bases, with 8 bases spanning the gap. Germline CDR1 reads GTSNPN; CDR2 reads SVGIG (reference sequence). CDR3 in DNA: TGTGCCTGGAGTGTTGGGGGGAAGCAGTACTTC. The encoded protein is CAWSVGGKQYF.

DNA for the CDR3: TGTGCCAGCAGCTTGCCGGGACAAAAGAACACTGAAGCTTTCTTT. It encodes CASSLPGQKNTEAFF. The chain links TRBV7-9 to TRBJ1-1; D may be TRBD1 (6 bases). Germline V gene data show CDR1 as SEHNR and CDR2 as FQNEAQ (reference sequence). This CDR3 spans 15 amino acids. V lost 3 bases to trimming and J lost 1 base, with 12 bases between them.

The gene calls are TRBV25-1 and TRBJ1-3; D is unclear. Germline CDR1 MGHDK, CDR2 SYGVNS. The CDR3 sequence is 15 residues long. Trimming cost V 1 base and J 7 bases, with 14 bases left between them. CDR3 coding DNA: TGTGCCAGCAGTGAATTACGGGGTTATCCGAACACCATATATTTT. Translation: CASSELRGYPNTIYF.

This clone has a single count. The chain joins TRBV6-6 to TRBJ2-1; D may be TRBD2 (6 bases). CDR1 is MNHNY, CDR2 SVGAGI, per germline (reference sequence). V was cut by 9 bases and J by 9 bases, with 15 bases left in between. This CDR3 spans 12 amino acids. Here the CDR3 DNA reads TGTGCCAGTGCGGGCCTCGGGGGTGAGCAGTTCTTC. Its translation: CASAGLGGEQFF.

The V and J genes are TRBV28 and TRBJ1-2; no firm D call. Germline V CDR1 and CDR2: MDHEN, SYDVKM. This CDR3 has 15 residues. Trimming cost V 5 bases and J 4 bases, with 17 bases left between them. The CDR3 sequence is CASSPPQKASYGYTF. The DNA of the CDR3 is TGTGCCAGCAGTCCCCCACAGAAAGCTTCCTATGGCTACACCTTC.

As DNA, the CDR3 is TGTGCCAGCAGCGTAGCTGCCGGGATAGGCGGGGAGACCCAGTACTTC. Amino acid sequence: CASSVAAGIGGETQYF. The rearrangement joins TRBV9 to TRBJ2-5, with TRBD2 as a possible D gene (5 bases). Germline V gives CDR1 SGDLS, CDR2 YYNGEE. This CDR3 has 16 amino acids. Trimming removed 0 bases from V and 5 bases from J, with 17 bases in between.

The J gene is TRBJ2-1, the V gene TRBV7-2; TRBD2 might be the D (6 bases). The germline gives CDR1 SGHTA, CDR2 FQGNSA. The CDR3 sequence is 14 residues long. V lost 3 bases and J 6 bases, leaving 12 bases between the germline ends. CDR3 sequence reads: CASSFLTSSNEQFF. In nucleotides, the CDR3 is TGTGCCAGCAGCTTCTTAACTAGCAGCAATGAGCAGTTCTTC.

The count of this clone is one. V usage is TRBV5-4 and J usage is TRBJ1-1; D is perhaps TRBD1 (5 bases). Germline CDR1 SGHNT, CDR2 YYREEE (reference sequence). The V end lost 4 bases, the J end lost 8 bases, and 18 bases lay between the germline ends. CDR3 length: 14 residues. CDR3 amino acids: CASSRSLDTLEAFF. The CDR3 DNA follows: TGTGCCAGCAGCCGGTCGTTGGACACACTCGAAGCTTTCTTT. The full variable domain, rest sourced from reference TRBV5-4 and TRBJ1-1, is ETGVTQSPTHLIKTRGQQVTLRCSSQSGHNTVSWYQQALGQGPQFIFQYYREEENGRGNFPPRFSGLQFPNYSSELNVNALELDDSALYLCASSRSLDTLEAFFGQGTRLTVV.

The chain combines TRBV4-3 with TRBJ1-2; D may be TRBD1 (6 bases). Germline assignment: CDR1 LGHNA and CDR2 YSLEER. The CDR3 totals 15 residues. The V end lost 3 bases, the J end lost 8 bases, and 19 bases lay between the germline ends. CDR3: CASSQEQGPFPGYTF. The DNA of the CDR3 is TGCGCCAGCAGCCAGGAACAGGGTCCCTTTCCCGGCTACACCTTC.

This clone came up a few times. The chain links TRBV7-2 to TRBJ1-1; D is ambiguous. This CDR3 has 15 amino acids. Trimming pared 0 bases from V and 4 bases from J, leaving 12 bases between. Germline V CDR1 and CDR2: SGHTA, FQGNSA. Here the CDR3 reads CASSLATAVGTEAFF. CDR3 nucleotides: TGTGCCAGCAGCTTAGCGACGGCGGTGGGCACTGAAGCTTTCTTT.